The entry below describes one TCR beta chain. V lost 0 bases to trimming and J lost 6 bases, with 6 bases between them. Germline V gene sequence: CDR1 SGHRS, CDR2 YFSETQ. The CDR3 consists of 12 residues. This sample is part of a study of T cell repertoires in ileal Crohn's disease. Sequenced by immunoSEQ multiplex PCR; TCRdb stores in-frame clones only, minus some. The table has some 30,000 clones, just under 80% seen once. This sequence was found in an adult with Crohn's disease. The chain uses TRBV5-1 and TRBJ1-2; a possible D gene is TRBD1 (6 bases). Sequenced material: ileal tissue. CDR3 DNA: TGCGCCAGCAGCTTGGACAGGGATGGCTACACCTTC. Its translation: CASSLDRDGYTF. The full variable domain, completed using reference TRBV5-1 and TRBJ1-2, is KAGVTQTPRYLIKTRGQQVTLSCSPISGHRSVSWYQQTPGQGLQFLFEYFSETQRNKGNFPGRFSGRQFSNSRSEMNVSTLELGDSALYLCASSLDRDGYTFGSGTRLTVV.